The T cell receptor (beta chain) under discussion was sequenced for a study of post-analysis software for immune sequencing data. Regarding the study as a whole: Patients carried a handful of TRBV segments more frequently than controls did, and TRBV5-6, TRBV5-1 and TRBV20-1 were among them.

The authors incorporated unique molecular identifiers into the TCR beta cDNA libraries. TCRdb itself ran the PCR reads through MiXCR, one entry per CDR3 protein. The sample records a few hundred thousand distinct CDR3 sequences, approximately 31% being singletons. Germline trimming cut 4 bases from V and 11 bases from J; bases unmatched to any gene: 11. CDR3 length equals 14 residues. Germline V gives CDR1 MGHRA, CDR2 YSYEKL. This clonotype was seen only a few times. Its antigen remains unknown. Sequencing was carried out using blood. The receptor was derived from a girl younger than 18 with multiple sclerosis. The chain has TRBV4-1 and TRBJ1-5; 7 nucleotides align to TRBD1. CDR3 bases: TGCGCCAGCAGCCGGGACAGTTGGGTTGATGCCCAGCATTTT. It codes for CASSRDSWVDAQHF.